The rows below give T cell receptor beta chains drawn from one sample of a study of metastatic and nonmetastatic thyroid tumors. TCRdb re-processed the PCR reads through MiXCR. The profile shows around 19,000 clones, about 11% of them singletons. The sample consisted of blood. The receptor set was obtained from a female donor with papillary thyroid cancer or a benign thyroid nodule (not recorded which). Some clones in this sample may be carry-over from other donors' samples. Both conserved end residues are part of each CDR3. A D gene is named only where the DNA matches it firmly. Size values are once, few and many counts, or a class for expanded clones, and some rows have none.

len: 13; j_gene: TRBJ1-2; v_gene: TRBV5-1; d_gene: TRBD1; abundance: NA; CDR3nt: TGCGCCAGCAGCTTTACAGGGGGCTATGGCTACACCTTC; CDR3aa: CASSFTGGYGYTF
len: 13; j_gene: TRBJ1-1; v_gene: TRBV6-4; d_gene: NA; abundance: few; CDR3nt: TGTGCCAGTACTCTCCAGGGAAACACTGAAGCTTTCTTT; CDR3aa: CASTLQGNTEAFF
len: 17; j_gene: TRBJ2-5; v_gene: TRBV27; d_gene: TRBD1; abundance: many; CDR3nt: TGTGCCAGCAGCAAATACATACATACAGGGGCCCAAGAGACCCAGTACTTC; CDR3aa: CASSKYIHTGAQETQYF
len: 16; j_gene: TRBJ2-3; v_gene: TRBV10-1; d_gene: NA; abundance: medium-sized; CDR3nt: TGCGCCAGCAGTGAGTTAAGGGGGGGGAACACAGATACGCAGTATTTT; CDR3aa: CASSELRGGNTDTQYF
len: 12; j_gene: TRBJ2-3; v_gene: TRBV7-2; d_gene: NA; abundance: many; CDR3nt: TGTGCCAGCAGCCCCAGGGTAGATACGCAGTATTTT; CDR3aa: CASSPRVDTQYF
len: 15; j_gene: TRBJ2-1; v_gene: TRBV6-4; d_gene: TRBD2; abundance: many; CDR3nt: TGTGCCAGCAGTGACCGGGCGGGAGAGGCCCCTGAGCAGTTCTTC; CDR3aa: CASSDRAGEAPEQFF
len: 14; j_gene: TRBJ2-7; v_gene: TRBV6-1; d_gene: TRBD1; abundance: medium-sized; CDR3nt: TGTGCCAGCAGGGGACAGGGGCGGACCTACGAGCAGTACTTC; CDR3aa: CASRGQGRTYEQYF
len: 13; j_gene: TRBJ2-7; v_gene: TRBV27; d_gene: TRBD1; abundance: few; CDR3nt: TGTGCCAGCACAACAGGGGGCTCTTACGAGCAGTACTTC; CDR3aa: CASTTGGSYEQYF
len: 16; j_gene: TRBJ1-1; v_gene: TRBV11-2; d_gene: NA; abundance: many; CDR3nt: TGTGCCAGCAGCTCTCGGGGGGCTTGGGGGGACACTGAAGCTTTCTTT; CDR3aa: CASSSRGAWGDTEAFF
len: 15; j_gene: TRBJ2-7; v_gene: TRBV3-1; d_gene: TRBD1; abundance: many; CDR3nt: TGTGCCAGCAGCCAGGACAGGGTCTCCACCTACGAGCAGTACTTC; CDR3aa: CASSQDRVSTYEQYF
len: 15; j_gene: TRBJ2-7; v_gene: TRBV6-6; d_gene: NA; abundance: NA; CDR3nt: TGTGCCAGCAGTTACGGAGGGGTGGCCGATTACGAGCAGTACTTC; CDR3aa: CASSYGGVADYEQYF
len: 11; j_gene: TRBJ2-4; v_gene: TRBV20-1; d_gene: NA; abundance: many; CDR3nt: TGCAGTGCTAGAGATCTGGGCTTTCTGTACTTC; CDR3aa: CSARDLGFLYF
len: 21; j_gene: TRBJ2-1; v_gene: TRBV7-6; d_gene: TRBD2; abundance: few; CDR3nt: TGTGCCAGCAGCTTAGTAGTCCGAGGGGCTAGCGGGCATTCACGGTACAATGAGCAGTTCTTC; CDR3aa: CASSLVVRGASGHSRYNEQFF
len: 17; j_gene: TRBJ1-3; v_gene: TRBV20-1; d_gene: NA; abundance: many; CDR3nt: TGCAGTGCTAGAGATTCCTCTCACAGGGCCGGTGGAAACACCATATATTTT; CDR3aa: CSARDSSHRAGGNTIYF
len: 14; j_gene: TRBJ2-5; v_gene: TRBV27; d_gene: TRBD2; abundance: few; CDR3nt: TGTGCCAGCAGTACTAAGCGGGAGGGAGAGACCCAGTACTTC; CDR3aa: CASSTKREGETQYF
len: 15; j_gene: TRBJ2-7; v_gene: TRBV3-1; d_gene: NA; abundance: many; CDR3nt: TGTGCCAGCAGCCAAGTTGGGGGCAGGAGTGGCGAGCAGTACTTC; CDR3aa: CASSQVGGRSGEQYF
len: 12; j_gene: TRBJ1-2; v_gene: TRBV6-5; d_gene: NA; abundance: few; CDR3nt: TGTGCCAGCAGCTTAGGAAACTATTGCTACACCTTC; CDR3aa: CASSLGNYCYTF
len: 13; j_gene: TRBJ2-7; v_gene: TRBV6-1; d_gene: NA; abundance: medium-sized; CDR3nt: TGTGCCAGCAGTTCCCAATCTCATTACGAGCAGTACTTC; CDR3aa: CASSSQSHYEQYF
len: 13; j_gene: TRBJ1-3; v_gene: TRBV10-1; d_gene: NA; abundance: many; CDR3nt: TGCGCCAGCAGTGTCGGGCACGGAAACACCATATATTTT; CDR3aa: CASSVGHGNTIYF
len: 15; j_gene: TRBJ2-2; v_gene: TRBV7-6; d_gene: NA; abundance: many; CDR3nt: TGTGCCAGCAGCTTCGCACTGGACTTTACCGGGGAGCTGTTTTTT; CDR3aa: CASSFALDFTGELFF
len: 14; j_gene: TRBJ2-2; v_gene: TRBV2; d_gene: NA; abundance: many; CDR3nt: TGTGCCAGCAGTTTTCGGGAGAGTACCGGGGAGCTGTTTTTT; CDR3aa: CASSFRESTGELFF
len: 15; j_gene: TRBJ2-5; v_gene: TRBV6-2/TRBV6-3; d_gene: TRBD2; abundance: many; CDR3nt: TGTGCCAGCAGTTACTCGATAGAGGGAGGGGAGACCCAGTACTTC; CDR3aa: CASSYSIEGGETQYF
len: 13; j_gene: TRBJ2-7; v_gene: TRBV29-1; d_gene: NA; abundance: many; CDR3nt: TGCAGCGTTGTACCGCAGGGTAGGTACGAGCAGTACTTC; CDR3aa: CSVVPQGRYEQYF
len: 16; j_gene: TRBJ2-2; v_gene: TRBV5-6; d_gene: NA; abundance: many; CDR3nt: TGTGCCAGCAGCTTGCAACGGGAGAGGGACACCGGGGAGCTGTTTTTT; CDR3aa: CASSLQRERDTGELFF
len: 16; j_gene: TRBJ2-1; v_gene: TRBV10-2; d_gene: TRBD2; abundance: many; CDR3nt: TGCGCCAGCAGAGGACTAGCGGGAGAGTTTGGGAATGAGCAGTTCTTC; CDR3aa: CASRGLAGEFGNEQFF
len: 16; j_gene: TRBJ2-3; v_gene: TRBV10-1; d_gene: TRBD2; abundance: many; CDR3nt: TGCGCCAGCAGTCTCTTGACTAGCGGGAGGGCAGATACGCAGTATTTT; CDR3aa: CASSLLTSGRADTQYF
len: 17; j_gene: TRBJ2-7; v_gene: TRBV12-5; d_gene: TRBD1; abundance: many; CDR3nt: TGTGCTAGTGGCTTGAGGGTGACCGCGGGGACAGGTTACGAGCAGTACTTC; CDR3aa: CASGLRVTAGTGYEQYF
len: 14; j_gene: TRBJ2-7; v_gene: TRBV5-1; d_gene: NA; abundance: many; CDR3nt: TGCGCCAGCAGCTTGATCGGGGCCTCCTACGAGCAGTACTTC; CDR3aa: CASSLIGASYEQYF
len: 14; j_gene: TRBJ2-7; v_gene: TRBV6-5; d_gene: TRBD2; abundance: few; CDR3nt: TGTGACAGCAATTACTCAGGGACTAGCGACGAGCAGTACTTC; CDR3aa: CDSNYSGTSDEQYF
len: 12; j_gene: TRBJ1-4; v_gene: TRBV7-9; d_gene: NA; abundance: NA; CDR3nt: TGTGCCAGCAGCTCCAGACAGGAAAAACTGTTTTTT; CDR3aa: CASSSRQEKLFF
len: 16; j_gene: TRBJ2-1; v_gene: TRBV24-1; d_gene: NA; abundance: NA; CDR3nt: TGTGCCAGCAGACCCGGACAGCGGGGCCTCCTGGATGAGCAGTTCTTC; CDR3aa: CASRPGQRGLLDEQFF
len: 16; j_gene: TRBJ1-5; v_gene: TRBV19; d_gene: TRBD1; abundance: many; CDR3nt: TGTGCCAGTAGTATAGATCAAGGAACAGGGGGCCAGCCCCAGCATTTT; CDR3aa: CASSIDQGTGGQPQHF
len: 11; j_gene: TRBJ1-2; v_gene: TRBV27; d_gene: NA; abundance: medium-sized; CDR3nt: TGTGCCAGCAGGGGTAACTATGGCTACACCTTC; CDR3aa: CASRGNYGYTF
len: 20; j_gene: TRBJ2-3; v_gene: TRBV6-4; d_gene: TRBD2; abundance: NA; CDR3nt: TGTGCCAGCACCCTAATTTTCGGGACTAGCGGGAGGGACTACACAGATACGCAGTATTTT; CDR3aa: CASTLIFGTSGRDYTDTQYF
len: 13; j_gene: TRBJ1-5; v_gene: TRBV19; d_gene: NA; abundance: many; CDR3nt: TGTGCCAGTAGTATCTCCGGGGATCAGCCCCAGCATTTT; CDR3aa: CASSISGDQPQHF
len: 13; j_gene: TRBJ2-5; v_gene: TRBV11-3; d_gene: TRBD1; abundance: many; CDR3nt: TGTGCCAGCAGCTTACAACAGGGGGAGACCCAGTACTTC; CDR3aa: CASSLQQGETQYF